This TCR beta chain was profiled in a study of cytomegalovirus exposure and HLA in healthy donors. The study, taken as a whole, reports: There were reportedly fewer N-insertions in an Asian-associated ancestry cluster than the approximately 670-donor mean, in a later analysis. Presence/absence comparisons presumed near-even sequencing depth among donors. In a later analysis, at a false discovery rate of 0.05, 15,000 to 20,000 TCR beta sequences matched HLA alleles. Most TCR sequences were uncommon, yet certain public TCRs appeared in many donors.

A single count supports this clone. Its matching antigen is unknown. PCR used 60 Vbeta primers and 13 Jbeta primers. Sequenced by immunoSEQ multiplex PCR; TCRdb stores in-frame clones only, minus some. The sample yields over 150,000 clones, about four fifths seen once. V lost 0 bases to trimming and J lost 0 bases; unmatched junction nucleotides: 7. CDR1 SGDLS and CDR2 YYNGEE come from the germline V gene. There are 18 residues in the CDR3. Sequencing was done on a sample of PBMCs. The chain joins TRBV9 to TRBJ2-3; TRBD2 matches at 10 bases. The source of this sequence is a young man in good health and CMV-seropositive. In nucleotides, the CDR3 is TGTGCCAGCAGCGTAGGAGGGAGGACTAGCGGAAGCACAGATACGCAGTATTTT. Protein: CASSVGGRTSGSTDTQYF.